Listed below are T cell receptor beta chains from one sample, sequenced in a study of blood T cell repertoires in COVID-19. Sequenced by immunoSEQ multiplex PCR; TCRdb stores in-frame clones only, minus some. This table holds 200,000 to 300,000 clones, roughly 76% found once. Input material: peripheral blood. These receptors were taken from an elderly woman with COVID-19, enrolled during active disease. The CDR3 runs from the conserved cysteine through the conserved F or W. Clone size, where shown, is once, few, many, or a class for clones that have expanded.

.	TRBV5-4	CASSLGGFVETQYF
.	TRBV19	CASSIQENYGYTF
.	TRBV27	CASSPTTGVVGGYTF
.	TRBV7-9	CASSYRVSDGYTF
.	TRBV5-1	CASSLSREFGGYTF
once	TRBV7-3	CASSLGSYYEQYF
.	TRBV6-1	CASSEARGRNIQYF
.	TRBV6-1	CASSESLRMFF
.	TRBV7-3	CASSFDHPSGSSRRTDTQYF
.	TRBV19	CASSTMGQTNQPQHF
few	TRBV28	CASSLAGLAGNNEQFF
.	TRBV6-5	CASSYGQAYNSPLHF
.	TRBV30	CAWSTGGPSREQFF
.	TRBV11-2	CASSYEGQGTDTQYF
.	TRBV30	CACRTSSGAGYGYTF
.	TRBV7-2	CASGGTSGRNEQFF
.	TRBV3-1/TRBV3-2	CASRITSGGAGTQYF
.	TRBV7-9	CASSLGQGAHEKLFF
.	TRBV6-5	CASSTGGRGYQTQYF
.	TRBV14	CASSQDRRGSGYTF
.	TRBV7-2	CASSSPQFNVLTF
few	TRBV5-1	CASSLEGGRADEQFF
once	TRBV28	CASYSQYRPQHF
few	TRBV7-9	CASSSTRGADYGYTF
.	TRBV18	CASSLRSGGASDEQFF
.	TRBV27	CASSILAGGAYNEQFF
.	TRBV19	CASRPGTGTGNTIYF
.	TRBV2	CAITGNGGYTF
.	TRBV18	CASSPTSGIGRTYNEQFF
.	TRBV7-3	CASSLIAGATYNEQFF
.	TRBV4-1	CASSQGEGRSKLFF
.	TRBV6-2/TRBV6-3	CASSILAGAPYEQYF
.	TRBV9	CASSVGGVNTEAFF
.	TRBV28	CASRPGQVINQPQHF
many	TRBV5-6	CASSLLSGVNTEAFF
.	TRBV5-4	CASSVTGTLLGDTQYF
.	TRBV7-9	CASIQGFGAYEQYF
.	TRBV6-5	CASSYPAQGGKLFF
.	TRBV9	CASSVVRGAGAEAFF
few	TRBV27	CASSYKGSTEAFF
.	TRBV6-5	CASRLAGVGNEQFF
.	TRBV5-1	CASSLASGGRDYGYTF
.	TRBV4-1	CASSRATSGETDTQYF
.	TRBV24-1	CATSDLEGGGKEKLFF
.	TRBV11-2	CASSLDAGTGNNEQFF
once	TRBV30	CAWSVAGGPTQYF
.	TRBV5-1	CASSLGLASTEAFF
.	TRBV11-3	CASSLEGGDTQYF
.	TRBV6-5	CASSQYTEAFF
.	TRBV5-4	CASSLGAGDNQPQHF
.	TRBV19	CASSIAGPRDSGPQHF